The 25 T cell receptor beta chains reported below all come from one sample, sequenced in a study of CD8+ T cells in alopecia areata. Treatment meaning: oral pan-JAK inhibitor, 5-10 mg twice daily. Following RNA extraction, reverse transcription yielded cDNA that acted as the sequencing template. Some clones are missing from TCRdb's copy, which holds only in-frame ones; the method was immunoSEQ multiplex PCR. The data show around 70,000 clones, about 30% seen once. The material was CD8+ T cells sorted from blood, obtained at week 4, from a patient treated with tofacitinib. These receptors were obtained from a human donor with alopecia areata.

This clone was seen only a few times. The rearrangement joins TRBV29-1 to TRBJ1-2; 10 bases agree with TRBD1. This CDR3 region has 13 residues. Germline V gives CDR1 SQVTM, CDR2 ANQGSEA. The V and J ends lost 4 bases and 6 bases, in that order; junction bases with no gene match: 5. For the CDR3, the DNA is TGCAGCGTTGGATTGGGACAGGGGAATGGCTACACCTTC. It yields the protein CSVGLGQGNGYTF.

This clone was found a few times. This chain connects TRBV29-1 to TRBJ2-2; the D gene is possibly TRBD1 (6 bases). V lost 5 bases, J lost 7 bases, and 11 bases lay in between. Germline V lookup: CDR1 SQVTM, CDR2 ANQGSEA. The CDR3 contains 12 residues. The CDR3 region is CSVRQDSGELFF. CDR3 DNA: TGCAGCGTTAGACAGGATAGCGGGGAGCTGTTTTTT.

The chain uses TRBV29-1 and TRBJ2-2, with 14 bases matching TRBD2. This CDR3 comprises 19 residues. The V gene end was trimmed by 6 bases and the J gene end by 5 bases; junction bases not matched to a gene: 17. Germline V gene sequence: CDR1 SQVTM, CDR2 ANQGSEA. For the CDR3, the DNA is TGCAGCGTGACCAGGCCCGGGACTAGCGGGAGAGCGTGGACCGGGGAGCTGTTTTTT. Encoded protein: CSVTRPGTSGRAWTGELFF.

This clone was detected many times. The gene calls are TRBV27 and TRBJ2-7; the D is unclear. The germline gives CDR1 MNHEY, CDR2 SMNVEV (reference sequence). The ends were cut back, 6 bases at V and 0 bases at J, with 9 bases in the middle. The CDR3 covers 13 residues. The CDR3 loop is CASSSRVSYEQYF. CDR3 sequence (DNA): TGTGCCAGCAGCTCCCGGGTCTCCTACGAGCAGTACTTC.

The chain carries TRBV29-1 and TRBJ2-1; TRBD2 matches at 7 bases. Germline V gene data show CDR1 as SQVTM and CDR2 as ANQGSEA. The CDR3 is 16 residues long. The V segment lost 1 base and the J segment 0 bases; nucleotides outside the gene matches: 6. CDR3 bases: TGCAGCGTTGAAGGTACTAGCGTCAGCTCCTACAATGAGCAGTTCTTC. It translates to CSVEGTSVSSYNEQFF.

On this clone: A far larger clone is a single base away, which makes a read error likely. The CDR3 DNA reads TGTGCCAGCAGCCAAGGACTAGCCCCCTACAATGAGCAGTTCTTC. Residues: CASSQGLAPYNEQFF. The chain combines TRBV9 with TRBJ2-1; TRBD2 agrees at 8 bases. Germline V gene lookup returns CDR1 SGDLS and CDR2 YYNGEE. V shed 4 bases and J 2 bases; nucleotides not matched to a gene: 5. The CDR3 loop spans 15 amino acids.

This chain joins TRBV9 and TRBJ2-1; 9 nucleotides align to TRBD2. The length of the CDR3 is 17 residues. Germline-derived CDR1 and CDR2 are SGDLS and YYNGEE. Trimming removed 0 bases from V and 2 bases from J; junction bases left unmatched: 6. CDR3 nucleotide sequence: TGTGCCAGCAGCGTAGCTGGGACTAGCAGCACCTACAATGAGCAGTTCTTC. Translating it yields CASSVAGTSSTYNEQFF.

This rearrangement joins TRBV5-1 to TRBJ2-7, with TRBD2 matching over 9 bases. This CDR3 is 14 amino acids long. Germline V lookup: CDR1 SGHRS, CDR2 YFSETQ. With 0 bases clipped from V and 4 bases from J, the junction kept 2 bases outside the gene matches. The CDR3 loop reads CASSLGSGSYEQYF. The CDR3 nucleotides are TGCGCCAGCAGCTTGGGTAGCGGGAGTTACGAGCAGTACTTC.

This sequence joins TRBV20-1 and TRBJ1-3; D remains unclear. CDR1 DFQATT and CDR2 SNEGSKA come from the germline V gene (reference sequence). Trimming stripped 0 bases from V and 8 bases from J, with 5 bases between. CDR3 length equals 11 residues. In DNA, the CDR3 is TGCAGTGCTAGAGAGTTGGACACCATATATTTT. Residues: CSARELDTIYF.

This clone appeared a few times. Different DNA sequences within this sample yield the same CDR3. The J gene is TRBJ1-1, the V gene TRBV29-1; D is undetermined. With 4 bases removed from V and 0 bases from J, the gap between germline ends came to 6 bases. The CDR3 contains 12 residues. Germline CDR1 SQVTM, CDR2 ANQGSEA. CDR3 loop: CSVGQMNTEAFF. The CDR3 nucleotides are TGCAGCGTTGGGCAGATGAACACTGAAGCTTTCTTT. The full variable domain, with the rest looked up from reference TRBV29-1 and TRBJ1-1, is SAVISQKPSRDICQRGTSLTIQCQVDSQVTMMFWYRQQPGQSLTLIATANQGSEATYESGFVIDKFPISRPNLTFSTLTVSNMSPEDSSIYLCSVGQMNTEAFFGQGTRLTVV.

This clone was detected ten times or more. The chain carries TRBV5-5 and TRBJ2-1; no clear D. The ends were cut back, 3 bases at V and 9 bases at J, with 7 bases in the middle. This CDR3 contains 11 residues. Germline CDR1 SGHKS, CDR2 YYEKEE (reference sequence). The DNA of the CDR3 is TGTGCCAGCAGCTCAATGAGTGAGCAGTTCTTC. Translated, it gives CASSSMSEQFF.

This clone was found many times. The rearrangement uses TRBV6-5 and TRBJ2-7; D is undetermined. Germline CDR1 reads MNHEY; CDR2 reads SVGAGI. V was trimmed by 5 bases and J by 2 bases, leaving 13 bases between them. The CDR3 covers 14 residues. This CDR3 is CASSEWEVPYEQYF. The CDR3 DNA reads as TGTGCCAGCAGTGAATGGGAAGTTCCCTACGAGCAGTACTTC.

This clone was found many times. This rearrangement joins TRBV7-2 to TRBJ2-1, with TRBD2 matching 9 bases. From germline, CDR1 is SGHTA and CDR2 FQGNSA. This CDR3 spans 16 amino acids. The V segment lost 0 bases and the J segment 5 bases; nucleotides outside the gene matches: 5. CDR3 amino acids: CASSLALAGGNNEQFF. CDR3 DNA: TGTGCCAGCAGCTTAGCGCTGGCGGGAGGGAACAATGAGCAGTTCTTC.

In this sample, this clone turned up a few times. The V gene is TRBV9, the J gene TRBJ1-1, with TRBD1 matching 7 bases. Germline trimming cut 0 bases from V and 4 bases from J; bases unmatched to any gene: 3. The V gene's germline CDR1 is SGDLS and CDR2 YYNGEE. The CDR3 covers 14 residues. The CDR3 nucleotides read TGTGCCAGCAGCGTAGGGACAGGTATCACTGAAGCTTTCTTT. It encodes CASSVGTGITEAFF.

This chain joins TRBV29-1 and TRBJ1-2; 8 positions agree with TRBD1. Losses at the gene ends were 0 bases for V and 9 bases for J; bases not matched to a gene: 6. Looked up from germline, CDR1 is SQVTM and CDR2 is ANQGSEA. This CDR3 comprises 13 residues. The CDR3, as DNA: TGCAGCGTTGAAGACAGGGGGCGGATGAGCTACACCTTC. Translated, it gives CSVEDRGRMSYTF.

This clone showed up just a few times. The rearrangement links TRBV29-1 to TRBJ2-1; 8 bases align to TRBD2. CDR3 length: 16 amino acids. Per the germline V gene, CDR1 is SQVTM and CDR2 is ANQGSEA. Trimming at V came to 1 base and at J to 0 bases, leaving 5 bases not matched to a gene. The CDR3 loop is CSVEASGYLSYNEQFF. The CDR3 region has the DNA TGCAGCGTTGAAGCTAGCGGGTATCTCTCCTACAATGAGCAGTTCTTC.

This chain uses TRBV19 with TRBJ2-7; no clear D. Germline V CDR1 and CDR2: LNHDA, SQIVND (reference sequence). Between the trimmed V and J ends, which lost 1 base and 2 bases, there was a span of 9 bases. The CDR3 contains 14 residues. CDR3 nucleotides: TGTGCCAGTAGTATAGCCGGCAGCCCCTACGAGCAGTACTTC. Translated, it gives CASSIAGSPYEQYF.

Only a few counts were recorded for this clone. The gene calls are TRBV7-9 and TRBJ2-5; the D is unclear. The germline V and J ends were trimmed by 1 base and 2 bases, with 2 bases remaining between them. The CDR3 spans 12 residues. Germline V gene sequence: CDR1 SEHNR, CDR2 FQNEAQ (reference sequence). As DNA, the CDR3 is TGTGCCAGCAGCTTAGGGCAAGAGACCCAGTACTTC. Translation gives CASSLGQETQYF.

This clone was observed a handful of times. The J gene is TRBJ1-4, the V gene TRBV4-2; 9 positions match TRBD1. The CDR3 sequence is 17 residues long. Per germline, CDR1 LGHNA and CDR2 YNFKEQ. Trimming took 1 base from V and 3 from J; bases not matched to a gene: 6. CDR3 coding DNA: TGTGCCAGCAGCCAAGTACAGGGGGCGCGGTCTAATGAAAAACTGTTTTTT. The encoded protein is CASSQVQGARSNEKLFF.

This clone showed up just a few times. The chain uses TRBV25-1 and TRBJ2-7; 7 bases line up with TRBD1. Germline V lookup: CDR1 MGHDK, CDR2 SYGVNS. The CDR3 contains 13 residues. Germline trimming cut 8 bases from V and 0 bases from J; bases unmatched to any gene: 4. The CDR3 DNA reads TGTGCCAGCGGAGACAGGGACTCCTACGAGCAGTACTTC. The encoded protein is CASGDRDSYEQYF.

This clone has more than one count but fewer than ten. This CDR3 is also generated by other DNA sequences in the sample. V and J are TRBV5-1 and TRBJ1-4; no definite D call. This CDR3 comprises 12 residues. Trimming removed 7 bases at V and 1 base at J, with 5 bases between. Germline V gives CDR1 SGHRS, CDR2 YFSETQ. The CDR3 protein is CASSETNEKLFF. The CDR3 DNA is TGCGCCAGCTCAGAAACTAATGAAAAACTGTTTTTT.

This clone was observed once. The V call is TRBV9, the J call TRBJ2-7; TRBD1 agrees at 7 bases. The CDR3 is 15 amino acids. Germline trimming cut 4 bases from V and 0 bases from J; bases unmatched to any gene: 7. Germline lookup yields CDR1 SGDLS and CDR2 YYNGEE. Written as DNA, the CDR3 is TGTGCCAGCAGCACAACAGGGGACAGCTCCTACGAGCAGTACTTC. Translation: CASSTTGDSSYEQYF.

This clone was observed a handful of times. The chain combines TRBV9 with TRBJ2-5; D not certain. CDR1 is SGDLS and CDR2 is YYNGEE in the germline V gene. V lost 4 bases and J 2 bases, leaving 15 bases between the germline ends. The CDR3 is 15 residues long. CDR3 in amino acids: CASSPGPPAQETQYF. The CDR3 DNA follows: TGTGCCAGCAGCCCCGGACCGCCCGCTCAAGAGACCCAGTACTTC.

The genes are TRBV11-2 and TRBJ2-2; the match to TRBD2 covers 7 bases. Germline lookup yields CDR1 SGHAT and CDR2 FQNNGV. This CDR3 region has 15 residues. J lost 0 bases, V lost 5 bases, and 3 bases had no gene match. In DNA form, the CDR3 reads TGTGCCAGCAGCCCTAGCGGCCCGAACACCGGGGAGCTGTTTTTT. Protein product: CASSPSGPNTGELFF.

This clone has just a few counts. Other nucleotide sequences in the sample specify the same CDR3. This chain connects TRBV9 to TRBJ2-1, with D perhaps TRBD1 or TRBD2 (5 bases each). Trimming cost V 3 bases and J 8 bases, with 12 bases left between them. Germline CDR1 reads SGDLS; CDR2 reads YYNGEE. The CDR3 totals 13 residues. This CDR3 reads CASSEGTGDEQFF. Here the CDR3 DNA reads TGTGCCAGCAGCGAAGGGACCGGGGATGAGCAGTTCTTC.